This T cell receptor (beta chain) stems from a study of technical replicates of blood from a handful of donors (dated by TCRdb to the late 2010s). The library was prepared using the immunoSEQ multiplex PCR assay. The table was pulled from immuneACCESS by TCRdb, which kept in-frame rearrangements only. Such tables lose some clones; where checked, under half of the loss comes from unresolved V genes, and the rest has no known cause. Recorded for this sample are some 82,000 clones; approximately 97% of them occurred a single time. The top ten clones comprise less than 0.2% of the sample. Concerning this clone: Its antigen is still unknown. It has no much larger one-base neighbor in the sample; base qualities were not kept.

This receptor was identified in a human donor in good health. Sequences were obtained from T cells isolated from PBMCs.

The nucleotides read TGTGCCTCGATAGCGGGGGAGATCACCGGGGAGCTGTTTTTT. The translation is CASIAGEITGELFF. In this chain, TRBV30 is recombined with TRBJ2-2, with 9 central nucleotides matching TRBD2. CDR1 GTSNPN and CDR2 SVGIG are derived from the germline V gene (reference sequence). The CDR3 covers 14 residues, taking in both the cysteine and the phenylalanine. Solely the CDR3 DNA is kept, with 42 bases framed from the first base. Clipping removes 7 bases from V and 4 bases from J, with 7 as the unmatched junction base count.